This T cell receptor (beta chain) derives from a study of blood T cell repertoires in COVID-19. Germline lookup yields CDR1 LNHDA and CDR2 SQIVND (reference sequence). This CDR3 spans 15 amino acids. Trimming stripped 1 base from V and 1 base from J, with 8 bases between. In the study's own analysis: Reference gene primers were amplified, and this amplification served to estimate nucleated cell counts. Clones were sequenced by immunoSEQ multiplex PCR, and TCRdb holds only the in-frame ones, with some missing. V and J calls and clone size are copied from that table; D and trimming were computed from the DNA. Among just under 350,000 clones listed, over 80% were seen once.

Sequenced material: peripheral blood. The chain combines TRBV19 with TRBJ1-3, with D possibly matching TRBD1 (5 bases). This receptor was identified in a woman aged 45-65 years with COVID-19, enrolled during active disease. The CDR3 DNA reads TGTGCCAGTAGTATAGCCGGACATTCTGGAAACACCATATATTTT. Protein product: CASSIAGHSGNTIYF.